This T cell receptor (beta chain) derives from a study of CD4 T cell repertoires in COVID-19. Whole-study context: Relabeled CFSE-low cells, IL-2-expanded for roughly ten days, met spikes from other coronaviruses. Overall study results and limits: Two or all three memory subsets shared several highly expanded SARS-CoV-2-reactive clonotypes. In SARS-CoV and/or HKU1 spike cultures, between about 6 and 25% of SARS-CoV-2 clonotypes reappeared.

Germline V CDR1 and CDR2: SGHRS, YFSETQ. This CDR3 has 14 amino acids. V lost 5 bases to trimming and J lost 6 bases; unmatched junction nucleotides: 7. Produced via immunoSEQ multiplex PCR; TCRdb's table is partial and in-frame only. The repertoire includes under 30,000 clones, over 85% of them detected once, and 0.66% sits in the top ten. Details on this clone: The target antigen is unknown.

These memory T cells were uncultured and sequenced directly after ex vivo isolation. Specimen: circulating follicular helper CD4+ T cells (cTfh) from blood, collected before the COVID-19 pandemic. This clonotype was sampled from a human donor who had COVID-19. The V call is TRBV5-1, the J call TRBJ1-4, with 7 bases fitting TRBD1. The CDR3 DNA is TGCGCCAGCAGTCCAAATGACAGGGATGAAAAACTGTTTTTT. Residues: CASSPNDRDEKLFF.